This entry describes one T cell receptor (beta chain). Its target is unknown. TCRdb keeps only in-frame clones here, not all; method: immunoSEQ multiplex PCR. The table lists roughly 130,000 clones, 90% to 95% of them singletons. V was pared by 2 bases and J by 4 bases, with 21 bases between. The CDR3 covers 18 residues. Germline CDR1 is SEHNR and CDR2 is FQNEAQ (reference sequence). The data derive from a study of T cell responses to AZD1222 COVID-19 vaccine. Whole-study findings and limits: Reports say nearly half of spike-specific TCRs go after unmutated variant regions.

The source is an adult in good health. V usage is TRBV7-9 and J usage is TRBJ2-1; no clear D gene. The material sequenced was peripheral blood, taken on day 0 of AZD1222 vaccination. CDR3 DNA sequence: TGTGCCAGCAGCTTATCACGACGGCCCCAACATGGATACAATGAGCAGTTCTTC. Translation: CASSLSRRPQHGYNEQFF.